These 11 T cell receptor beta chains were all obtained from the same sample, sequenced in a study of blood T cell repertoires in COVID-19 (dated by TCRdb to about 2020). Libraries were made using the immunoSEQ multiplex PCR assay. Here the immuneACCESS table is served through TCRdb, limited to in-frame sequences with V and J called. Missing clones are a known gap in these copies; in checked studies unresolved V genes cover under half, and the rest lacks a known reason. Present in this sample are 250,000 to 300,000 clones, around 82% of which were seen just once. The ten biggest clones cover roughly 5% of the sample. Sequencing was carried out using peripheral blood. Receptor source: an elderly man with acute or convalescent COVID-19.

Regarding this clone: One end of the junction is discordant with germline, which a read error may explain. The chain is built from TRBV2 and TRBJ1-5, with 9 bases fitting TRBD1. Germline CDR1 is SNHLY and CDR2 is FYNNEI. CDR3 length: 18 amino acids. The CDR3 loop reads CASNEVYVGRTGDQPQHF. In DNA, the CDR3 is TGTGCCAGCAATGAAGTGTACGTCGGGAGGACAGGGGATCAGCCCCAGCATTTT.

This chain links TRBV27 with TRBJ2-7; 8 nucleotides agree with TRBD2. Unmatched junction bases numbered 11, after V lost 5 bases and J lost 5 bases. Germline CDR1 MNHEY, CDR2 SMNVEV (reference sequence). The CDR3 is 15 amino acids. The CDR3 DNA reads TGTGCCAGCAGTGTAGCCGGGACTAGGAACGACGAGCAGTACTTC. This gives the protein CASSVAGTRNDEQYF.

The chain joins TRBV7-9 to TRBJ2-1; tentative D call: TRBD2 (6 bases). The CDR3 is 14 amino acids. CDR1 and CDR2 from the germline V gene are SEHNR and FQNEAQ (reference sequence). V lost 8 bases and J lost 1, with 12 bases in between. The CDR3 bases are TGTGCCAGCGTGGAGGGACCTTCCTACAATGAGCAGTTCTTC. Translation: CASVEGPSYNEQFF. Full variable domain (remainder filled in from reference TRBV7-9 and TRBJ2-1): DTGVSQNPRHKITKRGQNVTFRCDPISEHNRLYWYRQTLGQGPEFLTYFQNEAQLEKSRLLSDRFSAERPKGSFSTLEIQRTEQGDSAMYLCASVEGPSYNEQFFGPGTRLTVL.

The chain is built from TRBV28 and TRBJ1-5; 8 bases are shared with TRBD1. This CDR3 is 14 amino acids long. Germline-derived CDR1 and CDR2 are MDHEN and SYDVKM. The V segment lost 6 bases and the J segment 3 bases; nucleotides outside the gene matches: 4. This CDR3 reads CASRGQEPNQPQHF. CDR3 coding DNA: TGTGCCAGCAGGGGACAGGAGCCCAATCAGCCCCAGCATTTT.

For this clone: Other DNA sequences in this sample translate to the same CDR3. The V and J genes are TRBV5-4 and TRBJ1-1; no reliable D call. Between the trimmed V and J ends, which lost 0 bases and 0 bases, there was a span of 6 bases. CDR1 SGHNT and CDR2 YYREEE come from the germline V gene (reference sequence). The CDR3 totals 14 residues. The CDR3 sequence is CASSLVGVNTEAFF. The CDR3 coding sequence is TGTGCCAGCAGCTTGGTTGGAGTGAACACTGAAGCTTTCTTT. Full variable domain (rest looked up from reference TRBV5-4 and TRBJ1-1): ETGVTQSPTHLIKTRGQQVTLRCSSQSGHNTVSWYQQALGQGPQFIFQYYREEENGRGNFPPRFSGLQFPNYSSELNVNALELDDSALYLCASSLVGVNTEAFFGQGTRLTVV.

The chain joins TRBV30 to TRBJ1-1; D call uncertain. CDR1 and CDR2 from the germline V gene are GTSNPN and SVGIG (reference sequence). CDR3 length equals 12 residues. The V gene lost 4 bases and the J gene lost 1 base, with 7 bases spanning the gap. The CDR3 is CAWKEGNTEAFF. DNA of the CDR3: TGTGCCTGGAAAGAGGGGAACACTGAAGCTTTCTTT. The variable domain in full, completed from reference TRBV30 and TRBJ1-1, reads SQTIHQWPATLVQPVGSPLSLECTVEGTSNPNLYWYRQAAGRGLQLLFYSVGIGQISSEVPQNLSASRPQDRQFILSSKKLLLSDSGFYLCAWKEGNTEAFFGQGTRLTVV.

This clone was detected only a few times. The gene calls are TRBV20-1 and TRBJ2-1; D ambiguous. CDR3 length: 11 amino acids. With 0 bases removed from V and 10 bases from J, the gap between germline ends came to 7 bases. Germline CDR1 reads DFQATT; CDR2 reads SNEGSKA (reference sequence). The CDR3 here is CSARDQLEQFF. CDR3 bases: TGCAGTGCTAGAGATCAACTGGAGCAGTTCTTC.

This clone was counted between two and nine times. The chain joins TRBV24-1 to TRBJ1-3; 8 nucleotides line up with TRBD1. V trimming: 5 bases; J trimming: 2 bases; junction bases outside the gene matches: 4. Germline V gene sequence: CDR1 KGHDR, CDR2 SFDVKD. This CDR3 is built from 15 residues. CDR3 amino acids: CATSASGQAGNTIYF. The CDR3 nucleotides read TGTGCCACCAGTGCCTCGGGACAGGCTGGAAACACCATATATTTT.

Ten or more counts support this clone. CDR3 DNA: TGTGCCAGCAGCTCCGGACTAGCGGGAGGGCTGAATGAGCAGTTCTTC. Protein: CASSSGLAGGLNEQFF. The chain couples TRBV11-2 to TRBJ2-1; 15 bases are a match to TRBD2. Germline V gene data show CDR1 as SGHAT and CDR2 as FQNNGV. V lost 4 bases to trimming and J lost 7 bases; unmatched junction nucleotides: 5. The CDR3 contains 16 residues. The full variable domain, rest sourced from reference TRBV11-2 and TRBJ2-1, is EAGVAQSPRYKIIEKRQSVAFWCNPISGHATLYWYQQILGQGPKLLIQFQNNGVVDDSQLPKDRFSAERLKGVDSTLKIQPAKLEDSAVYLCASSSGLAGGLNEQFFGPGTRLTVL.

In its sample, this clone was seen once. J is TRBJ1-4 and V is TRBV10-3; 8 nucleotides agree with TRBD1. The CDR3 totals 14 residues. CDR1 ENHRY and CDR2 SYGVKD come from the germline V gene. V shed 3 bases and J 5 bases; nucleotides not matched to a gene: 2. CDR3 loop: CAISETGGNEKLFF. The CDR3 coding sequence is TGTGCCATCAGTGAAACAGGGGGGAATGAAAAACTGTTTTTT.

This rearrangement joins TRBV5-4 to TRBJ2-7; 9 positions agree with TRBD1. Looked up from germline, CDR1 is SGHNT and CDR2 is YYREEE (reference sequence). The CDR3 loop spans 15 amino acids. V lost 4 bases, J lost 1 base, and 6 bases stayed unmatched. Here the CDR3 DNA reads TGTGCCAGCAGCCCCGGGGGGACAGGGTCCTACGAGCAGTACTTC. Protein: CASSPGGTGSYEQYF.